The entry below describes one T cell receptor (beta chain). Its target is not known. The data are from a study of a mutant IDH1 vaccine in newly diagnosed glioma. At the level of the study: Mean patient age was about 40 years; about 62% were male and 37.5% female.

Measured with immunoSEQ multiplex PCR; TCRdb has only the in-frame clones, and not every one. Among around 60,000 clones, around 81% were seen once, and the ten largest hold under 7%. Specified time point: week 35, safety follow-up. One vaccine dose held 300 ug of mutant IDH1 20-mer peptide and came with topical imiquimod. The donors had new WHO grade 3 or 4 astrocytomas; these were IDH1-mutant and ATRX-lost. The clonotype comes from a man in his forties or fifties with glioma. The input for sequencing was PBMCs, taken from a glioma patient whose treatment included an IDH1 peptide vaccine.

The CDR3 loop reads CASSGTSGADTQYF. The DNA for the CDR3 is TGTGCCAGCAGTGGGACTAGCGGGGCAGATACGCAGTATTTT. This rearrangement joins TRBV6-4 to TRBJ2-3, with 12 bases identical to TRBD2. The CDR3 has 14 amino acids. Germline CDR1 and CDR2: MRHNA and SNTAGT. After removal of 4 bases from V and 4 bases from J, the junction contained 0 bases not matched to a gene.